A single sample is the source of the 10 T cell receptor beta chains below, sequenced in a study of long-term antiretroviral therapy in people with HIV. Researchers report immunoSEQ v3.0 was run at survey level. The method was immunoSEQ multiplex PCR; TCRdb's version includes in-frame clones alone and lacks a portion of them. This sample has tens of thousands of clones, with 80% to 95% found just once. Sequenced material: unsorted PBMCs, taken 4.4 years after starting antiretroviral therapy. Receptors originate from a woman in her forties or fifties with HIV.

This chain joins TRBV10-3 and TRBJ1-1; no reliable D call. Per germline, CDR1 ENHRY and CDR2 SYGVKD. This CDR3 has 13 residues. Trimming removed 4 bases from V and 3 bases from J, with 9 bases in between. CDR3 in DNA: TGTGCCATCAGTGGGGGAGGCGACACTGAAGCTTTCTTT. Translated: CAISGGGDTEAFF.

The CDR3 spells CASSSHEGRLNTEAFF. As DNA, the CDR3 is TGTGCCAGCAGCTCACATGAGGGCCGGTTGAACACTGAAGCTTTCTTT. This chain uses TRBV7-6 with TRBJ1-1; no firm D call. This CDR3 has 16 residues. Trimming left V 4 bases short and J 0 bases short, with 15 bases between. Germline V gene data show CDR1 as SGHVS and CDR2 as FNYEAQ.

The chain couples TRBV5-1 to TRBJ2-7, with 8 bases matching TRBD1. Trimming cost V 4 bases and J 1 base; bases outside gene matches: 7. Germline loops: CDR1 SGHRS, CDR2 YFSETQ. The CDR3 is 15 residues long. CDR3 region: CASSPGQGTSYEQYF. The CDR3 bases are TGCGCCAGCAGCCCCGGACAGGGAACTTCCTACGAGCAGTACTTC.

The chain has TRBV12-5 and TRBJ1-1; D perhaps matches TRBD1 (5 bases). Per the germline V gene, CDR1 is LGHNT and CDR2 is FRNRAP. The CDR3 runs to 15 residues. V dropped 7 bases and J dropped 3 bases, with 18 bases sitting between them. The CDR3 is CASDRAGFGDTEAFF. CDR3 nucleotides: TGTGCTAGTGACCGGGCAGGGTTTGGGGACACTGAAGCTTTCTTT.

This sequence joins TRBV9 and TRBJ2-7; TRBD1 agrees at 9 bases. Trimming took 4 bases from V and 2 from J; bases not matched to a gene: 10. Germline CDR1 reads SGDLS; CDR2 reads YYNGEE. The CDR3 runs to 16 residues. The CDR3 DNA reads TGTGCCAGCAGCCCTCACTCCGGGACAGGGACCTACGAGCAGTACTTC. Its translation is CASSPHSGTGTYEQYF.

V is TRBV10-3 and J is TRBJ2-1; D unresolved. The CDR3 loop spans 12 amino acids. Germline V gene data show CDR1 as ENHRY and CDR2 as SYGVKD. Trimming shortened V by 0 bases and J by 10 bases, and 7 bases separated the two germline ends. The CDR3 DNA is TGTGCCATCAGTGAGTCAAGGGAAGAGCAGTTCTTC. Translation: CAISESREEQFF.

The sample holds one count of this clone. The chain couples TRBV14 to TRBJ1-6, with D possibly matching TRBD1 (5 bases). Trimming pared 4 bases from V and 3 bases from J, leaving 7 bases between. The CDR3 runs to 14 residues. Germline-derived CDR1 and CDR2 are SGHDN and FVKESK. Here the CDR3 reads CASSLRGYNSPLHF. For the CDR3, the DNA is TGTGCCAGCAGCCTAAGGGGCTATAATTCACCCCTCCACTTT.

This chain connects TRBV6-5 to TRBJ1-2; D is ambiguous. The CDR3 length is 13 residues. V was pared by 2 bases and J by 7 bases, with 11 bases between. Per the germline V gene, CDR1 is MNHEY and CDR2 is SVGAGI. Written as DNA, the CDR3 is TGTGCCAGCAGTTACATGGGTGTATCTGGCTACACCTTC. Translating gives CASSYMGVSGYTF.

The V call is TRBV19, the J call TRBJ1-2; tentatively, D is TRBD1 (6 bases). The CDR3 is 17 residues long. Trimming took 6 bases from V and 4 from J, leaving 24 bases between them. Germline V CDR1 and CDR2: LNHDA, SQIVND (reference sequence). DNA of the CDR3: TGTGCCAGTAGCCCCAGGGGCTCCATGCGGGGGAGCTATGGCTACACCTTC. Amino acids: CASSPRGSMRGSYGYTF.

The rearrangement links TRBV6-6 to TRBJ1-2; D may be TRBD1 (6 bases). Germline V gene sequence: CDR1 MNHNY, CDR2 SVGAGI (reference sequence). The CDR3 is 14 residues long. V dropped 4 bases and J dropped 4 bases, with 13 bases sitting between them. The CDR3 DNA follows: TGTGCCAGCAGTTGGAGGGGGGGAGCCTATGGCTACACCTTC. Its protein is CASSWRGGAYGYTF.